This T cell receptor beta chain was sequenced in a study of blood T cells in healthy people across ages. Overall study results and limits: Possibly, changes in expanded clonotypes were confounded because donor CMV status was unknown.

A sample-barcoded 5' primer and a J-beta primer mix were used in a second PCR of about 6 to 12 cycles. TCRdb ran MiXCR on the 5' RACE reads and lists one entry per CDR3 protein. Of 910,000 or so distinct CDR3 sequences in the sample, just over 50% are singletons; the top ten hold over 20%. V lost 4 bases and J 7 bases, leaving 19 bases between the germline ends. This CDR3 has 15 residues. Germline assignment: CDR1 SGHTA and CDR2 FQGNSA. About this clonotype: Its antigen is unidentified.

This sequence was found in a woman aged 60 to 75 in good health. The sample taken for sequencing was blood. The J gene is TRBJ1-2, the V gene TRBV7-2, with TRBD1 as a possible D gene (6 bases). In DNA form, the CDR3 reads TGTGCCAGCAGCTCCGGGGAGCGGGGGCGAGGTGGCTACACCTTC. It yields the protein CASSSGERGRGGYTF.